This TCR beta chain was recovered during a study of chemoradiotherapy in HPV16-positive cancers. Turning to the study itself: Functional T-cell assays on two HPV16-positive patients' cells defined candidate HPV-specific clones and common TCR motifs. Overall study results and limits: Non-HPV-specific T cells did not expand in tumors during treatment, whereas candidate HPV-specific clones and E7-related motifs did.

To note about this clone: The target antigen is unknown.

Sequenced by immunoSEQ multiplex PCR; TCRdb stores in-frame clones only, minus some. The profile shows approximately 8,100 clones, approximately 90% of them singletons. Germline V CDR1 and CDR2: PRHDT, FYEKMQ (reference sequence). The CDR3 has 15 residues. V was pared by 4 bases and J by 5 bases, with 17 bases between. Sequencing was performed on blood, taken from a patient who underwent chemoradiotherapy. V and J are TRBV13 and TRBJ2-5, with D perhaps being TRBD1 or TRBD2 (5 bases each). This clonotype was sampled from a human donor with HPV-associated anogenital cancer. CDR3 in DNA: TGTGCCAGCAGCTCCAATGGGGGTAGACGTGAGACCCAGTACTTC. Residues: CASSSNGGRRETQYF.